These T cell receptor beta chains were read from a single sample in a study of human T cells and chemical hapten exposure. TCRdb called the RACE reads again in MiXCR, with one record for every CDR3 protein. Altogether about 170,000 distinct CDR3 sequences are present, about 27% being singletons, with the ten largest covering 2.1%. This material consisted of whole blood, taken in connection with sensitization to the hapten diphenylcyclopropenone (DPC). These receptors were obtained from a woman between 18 and 29 years old with alopecia areata. Some clones in this sample may be carry-over from other donors' samples. Each CDR3 is given with its conserved first and last residue. The order of the fields is J gene, D gene, V gene, clone size, CDR3 DNA, CDR3 protein. The D gene is left open where the match is weak. Only part of the rows carry a size: once, few, many, or a class if the clone is expanded.

j_gene: TRBJ2-1
d_gene: .
v_gene: TRBV11-2
abundance: .
CDR3nt: TGTGCCAGCAGCTTAATGGCAGGGACGAATGAGCAGTTCTTC
CDR3aa: CASSLMAGTNEQFF

j_gene: TRBJ2-5
d_gene: .
v_gene: TRBV5-1
abundance: .
CDR3nt: TGCGCCAGCAGCTTGGCCGCGGCGAAGGAGACCCAGTACTTC
CDR3aa: CASSLAAAKETQYF

j_gene: TRBJ2-4
d_gene: TRBD1
v_gene: TRBV7-9
abundance: .
CDR3nt: TGTGCCAGCAGCGGCGGACAGGGGGCGAATGGAAACATTCAGTACTTC
CDR3aa: CASSGGQGANGNIQYF

j_gene: TRBJ2-3
d_gene: .
v_gene: TRBV6-2/TRBV6-3
abundance: few
CDR3nt: TGTGCCAGCAGTTCTGGAACGCGAGGGACCACAGATACGCAGTATTTT
CDR3aa: CASSSGTRGTTDTQYF

j_gene: TRBJ1-1
d_gene: .
v_gene: TRBV6-2/TRBV6-3
abundance: few
CDR3nt: TGTGCCAGCTGTAACGGGTGGTTGGCTGAAGCTTTCTTT
CDR3aa: CASCNGWLAEAFF

j_gene: TRBJ2-7
d_gene: .
v_gene: TRBV9
abundance: once
CDR3nt: TGTGCCAGCAGCGTAGGGCAGGGGCTGTCCTACGAGCAGTACTTC
CDR3aa: CASSVGQGLSYEQYF

j_gene: TRBJ1-2
d_gene: .
v_gene: TRBV29-1
abundance: .
CDR3nt: TGCAGCGCCGAACCGGGGTACGGCTACACCTTC
CDR3aa: CSAEPGYGYTF

j_gene: TRBJ2-7
d_gene: TRBD2
v_gene: TRBV11-2
abundance: many
CDR3nt: TGTGCCAGCAGCCCGGGACTAAGATACGAGCAGTACTTC
CDR3aa: CASSPGLRYEQYF

j_gene: TRBJ2-7
d_gene: .
v_gene: TRBV7-9
abundance: many
CDR3nt: TGTGCCAGCAGCCCGTTCGACGGTACCTACGAGCAGTACTTC
CDR3aa: CASSPFDGTYEQYF

j_gene: TRBJ1-1
d_gene: .
v_gene: TRBV5-1
abundance: .
CDR3nt: TGCGCCAGCAGCTTGGCCGCTGGGCAAGGCGTTGAAGCTTTCTTT
CDR3aa: CASSLAAGQGVEAFF

j_gene: TRBJ1-1
d_gene: .
v_gene: TRBV7-2
abundance: many
CDR3nt: TGTGCCAGCAGCCCCATCGGGGGTTCAAACACTGAAGCTTTCTTT
CDR3aa: CASSPIGGSNTEAFF

j_gene: TRBJ2-7
d_gene: TRBD2
v_gene: TRBV5-1
abundance: .
CDR3nt: TGCGCCAGCAGCCCTGGACTAGCGGGAGTCTACGAGCAGTACTTC
CDR3aa: CASSPGLAGVYEQYF

j_gene: TRBJ2-7
d_gene: TRBD2
v_gene: TRBV4-1
abundance: .
CDR3nt: TGCGCCAGCAGCCAAGAGACTTCCAGCGGGGCCCCCCCCTACGAGCAGTACTTC
CDR3aa: CASSQETSSGAPPYEQYF

j_gene: TRBJ1-2
d_gene: .
v_gene: TRBV29-1
abundance: .
CDR3nt: TGCAGCGTCGACCGGGCTGTCGATCTTTTTTACGGCTACACCTTC
CDR3aa: CSVDRAVDLFYGYTF

j_gene: TRBJ2-2
d_gene: .
v_gene: TRBV27
abundance: few
CDR3nt: TGTGCCAGCAGTTCTGACGAGCCCCTAGGGGAGCTGTTTTTT
CDR3aa: CASSSDEPLGELFF

j_gene: TRBJ2-7
d_gene: .
v_gene: TRBV13
abundance: few
CDR3nt: TGTGCCAGCAGCGCCGGGGGAGACGCTGCCTACGAGCAGTACTTC
CDR3aa: CASSAGGDAAYEQYF

j_gene: TRBJ2-7
d_gene: TRBD1
v_gene: TRBV29-1
abundance: .
CDR3nt: TGCAGCGTGGGTATGACAGGGGGGTACGAGCAGTACTTC
CDR3aa: CSVGMTGGYEQYF

j_gene: TRBJ2-1
d_gene: .
v_gene: TRBV11-2
abundance: .
CDR3nt: TGTGCCAGCAGCTTAAATAGTGGGGGCTATGAGCAGTTCTTC
CDR3aa: CASSLNSGGYEQFF

j_gene: TRBJ2-2
d_gene: TRBD2
v_gene: TRBV7-2
abundance: few
CDR3nt: TGTGCCACCAGAAGGGAGGGGCTTGGGGAGCTGTTTTTT
CDR3aa: CATRREGLGELFF

j_gene: TRBJ1-1
d_gene: TRBD1
v_gene: TRBV7-9
abundance: .
CDR3nt: TGTGCCAGCAGCACCAGTGCGGGACAGGGGCTATCTGAAGCTTTCTTT
CDR3aa: CASSTSAGQGLSEAFF

j_gene: TRBJ2-1
d_gene: TRBD2
v_gene: TRBV4-3
abundance: once
CDR3nt: TGCGCCAGCAGCCAAGTAAGGGCTAGCGGGAGTAGGAATGAGCAGTTCTTC
CDR3aa: CASSQVRASGSRNEQFF

j_gene: TRBJ2-3
d_gene: .
v_gene: TRBV29-1
abundance: few
CDR3nt: TGCAGCGTTGACGGCCTCACGGGGGCAGATACGCAGTATTTT
CDR3aa: CSVDGLTGADTQYF

j_gene: TRBJ2-7
d_gene: .
v_gene: TRBV7-2
abundance: .
CDR3nt: TGTGCCAGCAGCTTAGGCTACTCCTACGAGCAGTACTTC
CDR3aa: CASSLGYSYEQYF

j_gene: TRBJ1-2
d_gene: .
v_gene: TRBV29-1
abundance: many
CDR3nt: TGCAGCGTCACAGGGATCGGCTACACCTTC
CDR3aa: CSVTGIGYTF

j_gene: TRBJ1-3
d_gene: .
v_gene: TRBV25-1
abundance: .
CDR3nt: TGTGCCAGCAGTCTTAGGGGATTATCTGGAAACACCATATATTTT
CDR3aa: CASSLRGLSGNTIYF

j_gene: TRBJ2-7
d_gene: TRBD1
v_gene: TRBV9
abundance: many
CDR3nt: TGTGCCAGCAGCCCCGGACAGGGGATCTACGAGCAGTACTTC
CDR3aa: CASSPGQGIYEQYF

j_gene: TRBJ2-7
d_gene: .
v_gene: TRBV5-1
abundance: few
CDR3nt: TGCGCCAGCAGCTTGGATTGGGGGCCCTACGAGCAGTACTTC
CDR3aa: CASSLDWGPYEQYF

j_gene: TRBJ2-6
d_gene: TRBD1
v_gene: TRBV7-3
abundance: many
CDR3nt: TGTGCCAGCAGCTATTGGACAGGGCCTTACTCTGGGGCCAACGTCCTGACTTTC
CDR3aa: CASSYWTGPYSGANVLTF

j_gene: TRBJ1-1
d_gene: TRBD1
v_gene: TRBV18
abundance: .
CDR3nt: TGTGCCAGCTCACGGGACAGGGAGGTATCTGAAGCTTTCTTT
CDR3aa: CASSRDREVSEAFF

j_gene: TRBJ2-7
d_gene: .
v_gene: TRBV4-3
abundance: .
CDR3nt: TGTGCCAGCAGCCAAGAAGGGTGGGACCCCGGGGAGCAGTACTTC
CDR3aa: CASSQEGWDPGEQYF

j_gene: TRBJ2-7
d_gene: .
v_gene: TRBV12-3/TRBV12-4
abundance: .
CDR3nt: TGTGCCAGCAGCCCCCGGGAGACAGAGCAGTACTTC
CDR3aa: CASSPRETEQYF

j_gene: TRBJ1-6
d_gene: .
v_gene: TRBV20-1
abundance: few
CDR3nt: TGCAGTGCTATCCTGACCACTAACAATTCACCCCTCCACTTT
CDR3aa: CSAILTTNNSPLHF

j_gene: TRBJ2-7
d_gene: .
v_gene: TRBV12-3/TRBV12-4
abundance: .
CDR3nt: TGTGCCAGCAGTTTTTCCAACGAGCAGTACTTC
CDR3aa: CASSFSNEQYF

j_gene: TRBJ2-1
d_gene: .
v_gene: TRBV4-1
abundance: .
CDR3nt: TGCGCCAGCAGCCACCTCGGGGGAGCAGGGTTCTTC
CDR3aa: CASSHLGGAGFF

j_gene: TRBJ1-3
d_gene: .
v_gene: TRBV7-6
abundance: .
CDR3nt: TGTGCCAGCAGCCCCGGCGGGTTCTCTGGAAACACCATATATTTT
CDR3aa: CASSPGGFSGNTIYF

j_gene: TRBJ1-5
d_gene: .
v_gene: TRBV7-2
abundance: .
CDR3nt: TGTGCCAGCAGCTTAGACAGCAATCAGCCCCAGCATTTT
CDR3aa: CASSLDSNQPQHF

j_gene: TRBJ2-3
d_gene: TRBD2
v_gene: TRBV13
abundance: once
CDR3nt: TGTGCCAGCAGCTTACCTAGCGGGAGTGGTACGCAGTATTTT
CDR3aa: CASSLPSGSGTQYF

j_gene: TRBJ2-3
d_gene: TRBD1
v_gene: TRBV7-3
abundance: .
CDR3nt: TGTGCCAGCAGCCGACAGGGAAGGGGAGATACGCAGTATTTT
CDR3aa: CASSRQGRGDTQYF

j_gene: TRBJ1-2
d_gene: .
v_gene: TRBV5-8
abundance: .
CDR3nt: TGTGCCAGCAGCTTGGTCTCTGGATTCTATGGCTACACCTTC
CDR3aa: CASSLVSGFYGYTF

j_gene: TRBJ2-1
d_gene: .
v_gene: TRBV18
abundance: .
CDR3nt: TGTGCCAGCGCCTCGGTTCACAATGAGCAGTTCTTC
CDR3aa: CASASVHNEQFF

j_gene: TRBJ2-3
d_gene: TRBD1
v_gene: TRBV10-3
abundance: few
CDR3nt: TGTGCCATCAGTAACCTGGGACAGGGAGGAGATACGCAGTATTTT
CDR3aa: CAISNLGQGGDTQYF

j_gene: TRBJ2-3
d_gene: .
v_gene: TRBV9
abundance: .
CDR3nt: TGTGCCAGCAGCGTAGCACCAGGCACCCGCACAGATACGCAGTATTTT
CDR3aa: CASSVAPGTRTDTQYF

j_gene: TRBJ1-2
d_gene: .
v_gene: TRBV5-1
abundance: .
CDR3nt: TGCGCCAGCAGCTTGGACAGCGGTATGGAGGGCTACACCTTC
CDR3aa: CASSLDSGMEGYTF

j_gene: TRBJ2-7
d_gene: .
v_gene: TRBV4-1
abundance: few
CDR3nt: TGCGCCAGCAGCCAAGAGTACTACGAGCAGTACTTC
CDR3aa: CASSQEYYEQYF

j_gene: TRBJ1-2
d_gene: .
v_gene: TRBV9
abundance: few
CDR3nt: TGTGCCAGCTCAGATGGGGGGCGCGGCTACACCTTC
CDR3aa: CASSDGGRGYTF

j_gene: TRBJ1-2
d_gene: .
v_gene: TRBV4-1
abundance: few
CDR3nt: TGCGCCAGCAGCCAAGGGACAGAAAACTCCTATGGCTACACCTTC
CDR3aa: CASSQGTENSYGYTF

j_gene: TRBJ2-2
d_gene: .
v_gene: TRBV7-2
abundance: once
CDR3nt: TGTGCCAGCAGCACCTGGACAGCGAGGGAGCTGTTTTTT
CDR3aa: CASSTWTARELFF

j_gene: TRBJ2-3
d_gene: TRBD2
v_gene: TRBV4-2
abundance: few
CDR3nt: TGTGCCAGCAGCCAAGGGATAGCGGGAGGAGGAGATACGCAGTATTTT
CDR3aa: CASSQGIAGGGDTQYF

j_gene: TRBJ1-3
d_gene: .
v_gene: TRBV4-1
abundance: .
CDR3nt: TGCGCCAGCAGCCCTCGCGCTGGGGGGGCTGATGGAAACACCATATATTTT
CDR3aa: CASSPRAGGADGNTIYF

j_gene: TRBJ2-1
d_gene: .
v_gene: TRBV7-3
abundance: .
CDR3nt: TGTGCCAGCAGCTTATTGGGCACGCCACTATCCTACAATGAGCAGTTCTTC
CDR3aa: CASSLLGTPLSYNEQFF

j_gene: TRBJ2-3
d_gene: .
v_gene: TRBV5-1
abundance: .
CDR3nt: TGCGCCAGCAGCTTGGGTCGGGGGTCCCCAGATACGCAGTATTTT
CDR3aa: CASSLGRGSPDTQYF

j_gene: TRBJ1-6
d_gene: .
v_gene: TRBV4-1
abundance: few
CDR3nt: TGCGCCAGCAGCCGAGTGTCGGAGGGAACACCCCTCCACTTT
CDR3aa: CASSRVSEGTPLHF

j_gene: TRBJ1-1
d_gene: .
v_gene: TRBV6-5
abundance: .
CDR3nt: TGTGCCAGCAGCCCCCGTGGTGGGTTGGTACCTTTCTTT
CDR3aa: CASSPRGGLVPFF

j_gene: TRBJ2-1
d_gene: TRBD1
v_gene: TRBV20-1
abundance: .
CDR3nt: TGCAGTGCTAGAGATTATTCCGGACAGGACTACAATGAGCAGTTCTTC
CDR3aa: CSARDYSGQDYNEQFF

j_gene: TRBJ2-1
d_gene: TRBD2
v_gene: TRBV6-2/TRBV6-3
abundance: few
CDR3nt: TGTGCCAGCAGTTACCTAGCGGGGCAGTTCTTC
CDR3aa: CASSYLAGQFF

j_gene: TRBJ1-5
d_gene: TRBD1
v_gene: TRBV27
abundance: .
CDR3nt: TGTGCCAGCAGGACAGGGGCCGGAGGTCAGCCCCAGCATTTT
CDR3aa: CASRTGAGGQPQHF

j_gene: TRBJ2-7
d_gene: TRBD2
v_gene: TRBV6-2/TRBV6-3
abundance: .
CDR3nt: TGTGCCAGCAGTTACTCCGAGCGGGGGGCTTACTACGAGCAGTACTTC
CDR3aa: CASSYSERGAYYEQYF

j_gene: TRBJ1-1
d_gene: .
v_gene: TRBV9
abundance: .
CDR3nt: TGTGCCAGCAGCGTAGGGGGCTACACTGAAGCTTTCTTT
CDR3aa: CASSVGGYTEAFF

j_gene: TRBJ2-7
d_gene: TRBD2
v_gene: TRBV25-1
abundance: .
CDR3nt: TGTGCCAGCAGTGATAAGGTGGCGGGGGCCTACGAGCAGTACTTC
CDR3aa: CASSDKVAGAYEQYF

j_gene: TRBJ1-5
d_gene: TRBD1
v_gene: TRBV6-5
abundance: .
CDR3nt: TGTGCCAGCAGAAAAGGACAGGGGAATCAGCCCCAGCATTTT
CDR3aa: CASRKGQGNQPQHF